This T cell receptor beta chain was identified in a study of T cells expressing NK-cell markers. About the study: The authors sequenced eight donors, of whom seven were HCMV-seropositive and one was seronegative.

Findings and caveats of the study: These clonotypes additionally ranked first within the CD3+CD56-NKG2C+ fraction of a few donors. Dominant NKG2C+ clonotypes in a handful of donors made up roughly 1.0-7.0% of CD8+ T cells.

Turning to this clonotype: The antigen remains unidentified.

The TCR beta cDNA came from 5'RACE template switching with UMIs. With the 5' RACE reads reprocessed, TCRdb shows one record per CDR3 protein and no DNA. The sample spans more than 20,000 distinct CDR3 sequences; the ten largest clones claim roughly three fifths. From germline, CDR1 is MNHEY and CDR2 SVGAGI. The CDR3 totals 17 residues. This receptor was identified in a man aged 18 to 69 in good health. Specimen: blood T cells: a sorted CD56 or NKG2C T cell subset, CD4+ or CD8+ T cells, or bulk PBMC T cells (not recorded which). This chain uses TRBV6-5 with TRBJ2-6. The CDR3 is CASSYLTGDSGANVLTF.